This TCR beta chain is drawn from a study of shared clonotypes between healthy human individuals (dated by TCRdb to 2018 to 2021). General notes on the study: A couple of women and three men aged 18 to 49 years were included in the cohort. For each donor, three plates each were used for CD4 naive and CD4 memory, two plates were used for CD8 naive, and one plate was used for CD8 memory. To estimate repertoire size and how much clonotype sharing occurs between individuals, the study deeply sequenced the blood TCR repertoires of about five healthy adults. To increase sequencing depth and limit assay-specific biases, TCR repertoire library preparation and sequencing were carried out by different laboratories using diverse techniques. Between about 0.8 and 9 billion PBMCs per donor were obtained by leukapheresis.

Paper-wide results and their limitations: Sampling was restricted to blood, and TCR repertoires in tissues likely differ from the TCR repertoires found in blood. The genetic and exposure-history diversity represented was limited by the small number of donors. Incomplete sequencing was indicated by rarefaction of sorted-subset datasets, despite the large sequencing depth. Pairwise subsampling indicated that sequencing depth was expected to affect the degree of clonotype sharing among donors. Across several donors, about 5% of naive CD4, roughly 3.8% of naive CD8, 2.3% of memory CD4, and under 0.45% of memory CD8 clonotypes were shared. Naive subsets generally had larger estimated clonotype richness than memory subsets. Compared with non-shared clonotypes, the clonotypes found in all four sorted-subset donors had higher generation probabilities.

Healthy HIV-negative adults with no recently reported acute infections or vaccinations were included as donors. Every donor was a Caucasian adult residing in Nashville, Tennessee, USA. CD4+ T cells were enriched by magnetic negative selection; naive cells were then positively selected on CD45RA, and the negative fraction formed the memory subset. Blood was obtained by leukapheresis, after which PBMCs were separated by Ficoll-Histopaque density gradient centrifugation and cryopreserved in liquid nitrogen vapor phase. Analytical flow cytometry was used to check the purity and quantity of every magnetically sorted T cell population. From each sorted fraction, genomic DNA was isolated and quantified by UV absorbance on a Nanodrop 2000c. TCR CDR3 regions were amplified from genomic DNA by multiplex PCR using the deep immunoSEQ assay. Extracted genomic DNA from each cell subset was distributed evenly across all wells of several immunoSEQ 96-well plates, and each plate was treated as a replicate. For sorted subsets, 150 to 250 ng genomic DNA, equal to 25,000 to 35,000 T cell genomes, was loaded into each replicate PCR. Purified libraries were quantified with a Qubit 3.0 fluorometer, sized on a Bioanalyzer 2100, and re-quantified with the KAPA Library Quantification kit. Every immunoSEQ 96-well plate was sequenced on a dedicated single-read 150-cycle Illumina NextSeq 550 flow cell. Per the authors' processing: Because the immunoSEQ output held only junctional sequences and lacked quality scores, the filtering could not match the filtering applied to full-length reads. To assign V/J genes and CDR3, sequences were annotated against IMGT germline references using PyIR, a Python wrapper for IgBLAST v1.9. Any read was removed if the V/J assignment was weak (E-value above 1e-6), the CDR3 was missing, or the read contained stop codons, out-of-frame junctions, or ambiguous translated residues. V3J clonotypes were defined as sequences sharing the same inferred V gene, J gene, and CDR3 amino acid sequence. Percentage overlap between repertoires was computed as shared unique clonotypes divided by the size of the smaller repertoire. RTK rarefaction, the Chao1 estimator, and Recon v2.1 estimates of unobserved clonotypes were used to assess repertoire richness. OLGA was used to compute generation probabilities for all TCRbeta clonotypes that the gDNA method yielded from a few donors. As stored in TCRdb, this immuneACCESS dataset retains in-frame rearrangements with V and J assigned. A fraction of the clones does not appear; measured against another copy, unresolved V genes explain less than half of the discrepancy, and the remainder lacks a known reason. V, J and clone size were drawn from that table, and D and trimming were deduced from the DNA. This sample holds about 2.3 million clones; more than 85% were observed only once. 0.39% of the sample comes from the top ten.

The germline V gene yields SNHLY for CDR1 and FYNNEI for CDR2. From the cysteine up to the phenylalanine, the CDR3 has a length of 14 residues. CDR3 DNA only is kept here, 42 bases in frame from base 1. From V the trimming removes 1 base and from J it removes 8 bases, while the gene matches leave 7 bases of the junction unaccounted for. This clone was seen once. The antigen it recognizes is unknown. One base away there is no much larger clone; base qualities are not given. The sequence came from a man between 18 and 29 years old in good health. Some clones in this sample may be carry-over from other donors' samples. The rearrangement joined TRBV2 to TRBJ1-2; TRBD1 matches 7 bases in the middle. The sequenced sample was naive CD4+ T cells from PBMCs. Reading the label with the study, this specimen's cell subset or site is: CD45RA+ positively selected. This receptor carries the CDR3 CASSEGAQGEGYTF. In nucleotides, the sequence is TGTGCCAGCAGTGAAGGAGCGCAGGGGGAAGGCTACACCTTC.